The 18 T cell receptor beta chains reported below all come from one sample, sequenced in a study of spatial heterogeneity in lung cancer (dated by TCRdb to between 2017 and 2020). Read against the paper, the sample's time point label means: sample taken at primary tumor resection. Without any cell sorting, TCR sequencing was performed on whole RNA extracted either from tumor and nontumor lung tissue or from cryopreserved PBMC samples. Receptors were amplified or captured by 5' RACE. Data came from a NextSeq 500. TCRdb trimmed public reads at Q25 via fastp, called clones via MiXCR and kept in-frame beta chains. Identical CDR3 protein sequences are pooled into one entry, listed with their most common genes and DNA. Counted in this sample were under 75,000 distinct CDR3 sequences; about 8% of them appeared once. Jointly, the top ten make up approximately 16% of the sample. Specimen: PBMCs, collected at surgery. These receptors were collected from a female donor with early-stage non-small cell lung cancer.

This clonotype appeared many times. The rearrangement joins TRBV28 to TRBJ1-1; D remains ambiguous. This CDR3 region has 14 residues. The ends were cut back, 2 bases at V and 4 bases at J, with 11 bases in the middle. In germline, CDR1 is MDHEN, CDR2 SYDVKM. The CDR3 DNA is TGTGCCAGCAGTTTAACCCACGGTCGCACTGAAGCTTTCTTT. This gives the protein CASSLTHGRTEAFF.

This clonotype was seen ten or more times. This CDR3 is CASSAPGTGNIQYF. CDR3 in DNA: TGTGCCAGCAGTGCTCCCGGGACGGGAAACATTCAGTACTTC. This chain joins TRBV28 and TRBJ2-4; D may correspond to TRBD1 or TRBD2 (5 bases each). Trimming shortened V by 5 bases and J by 6 bases, and 14 bases separated the two germline ends. There are 14 residues in the CDR3. The germline gives CDR1 MDHEN, CDR2 SYDVKM.

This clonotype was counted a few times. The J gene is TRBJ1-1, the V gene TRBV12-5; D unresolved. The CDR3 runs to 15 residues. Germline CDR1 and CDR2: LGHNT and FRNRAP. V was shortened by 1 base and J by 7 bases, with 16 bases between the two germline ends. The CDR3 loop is CASGLGDWTSLEAFF. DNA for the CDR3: TGTGCTAGTGGTTTGGGGGATTGGACTTCCCTTGAAGCTTTCTTT.

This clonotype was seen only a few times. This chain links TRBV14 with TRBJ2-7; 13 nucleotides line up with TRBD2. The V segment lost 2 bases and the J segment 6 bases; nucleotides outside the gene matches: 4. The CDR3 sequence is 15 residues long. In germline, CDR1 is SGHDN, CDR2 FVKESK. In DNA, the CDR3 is TGTGCCAGCAGCCAAACTAGCGGGAGGGCCAGCGAGCAGTACTTC. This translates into CASSQTSGRASEQYF.

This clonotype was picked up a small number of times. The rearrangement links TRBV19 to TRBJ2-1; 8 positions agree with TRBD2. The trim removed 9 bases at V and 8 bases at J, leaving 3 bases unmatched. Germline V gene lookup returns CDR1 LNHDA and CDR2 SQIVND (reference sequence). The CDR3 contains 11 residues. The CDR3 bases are TGTGCCAGCGGGGGGGCACATGAGCAGTTCTTC. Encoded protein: CASGGAHEQFF.

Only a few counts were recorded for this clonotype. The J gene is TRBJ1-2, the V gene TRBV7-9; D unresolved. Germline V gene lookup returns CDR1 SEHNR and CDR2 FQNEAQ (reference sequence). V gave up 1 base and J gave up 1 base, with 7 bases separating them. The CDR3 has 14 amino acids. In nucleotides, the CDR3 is TGTGCCAGCAGCTTAGTGACCAATAACTATGGCTACACCTTC. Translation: CASSLVTNNYGYTF.

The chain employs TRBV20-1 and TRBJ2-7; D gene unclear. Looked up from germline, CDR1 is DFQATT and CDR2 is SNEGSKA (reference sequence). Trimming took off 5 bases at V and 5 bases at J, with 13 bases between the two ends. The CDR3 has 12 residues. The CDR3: CSAPRATDEQYF. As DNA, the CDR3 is TGCAGTGCTCCTAGGGCGACCGACGAGCAGTACTTC.

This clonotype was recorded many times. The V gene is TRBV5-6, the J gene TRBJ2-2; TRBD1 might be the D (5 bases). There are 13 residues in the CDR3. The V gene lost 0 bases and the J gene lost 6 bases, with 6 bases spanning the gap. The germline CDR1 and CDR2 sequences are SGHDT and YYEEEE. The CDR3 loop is CASSLEGAGELFF. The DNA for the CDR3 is TGTGCCAGCAGCTTGGAAGGGGCCGGGGAGCTGTTTTTT.

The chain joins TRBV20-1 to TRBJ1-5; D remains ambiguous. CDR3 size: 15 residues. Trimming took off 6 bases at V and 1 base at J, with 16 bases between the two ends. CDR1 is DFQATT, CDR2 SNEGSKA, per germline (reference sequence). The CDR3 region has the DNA TGCAGTGCCCCGCCAGCGGGTGGGAGCAATCAGCCCCAGCATTTT. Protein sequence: CSAPPAGGSNQPQHF.

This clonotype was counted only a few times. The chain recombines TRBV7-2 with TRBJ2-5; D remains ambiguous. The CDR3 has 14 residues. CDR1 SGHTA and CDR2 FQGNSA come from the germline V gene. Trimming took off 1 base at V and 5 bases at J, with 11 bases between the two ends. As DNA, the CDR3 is TGTGCCAGCAGCTTAGTTGTAGGGCAGGAGACCCAGTACTTC. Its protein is CASSLVVGQETQYF.

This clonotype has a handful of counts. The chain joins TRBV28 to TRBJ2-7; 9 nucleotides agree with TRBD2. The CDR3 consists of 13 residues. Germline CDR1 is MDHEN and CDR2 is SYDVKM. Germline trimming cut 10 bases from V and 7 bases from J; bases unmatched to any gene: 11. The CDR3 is CATKAAGGLEQYV. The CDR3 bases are TGTGCCACCAAGGCAGCGGGGGGCCTGGAGCAGTACGTC.

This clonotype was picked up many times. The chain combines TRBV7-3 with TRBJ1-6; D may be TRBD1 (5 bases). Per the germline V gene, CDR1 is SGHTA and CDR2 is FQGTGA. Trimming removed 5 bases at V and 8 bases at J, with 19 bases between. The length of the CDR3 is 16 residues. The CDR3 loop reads CASSLRGRGNDSPLHF. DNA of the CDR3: TGTGCCAGCAGCCTCCGAGGGCGGGGGAATGATTCACCCCTCCACTTT.

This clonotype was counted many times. Written as DNA, the CDR3 is TGTGCCAGCAGCCTCTTTGAGACGGATTCTGGAAACACCATATATTTT. Its translation: CASSLFETDSGNTIYF. The chain has TRBV7-8 and TRBJ1-3, with D hard to call. The CDR3 has 16 amino acids. V was pared by 5 bases and J by 1 base, with 15 bases between. Germline V gene data show CDR1 as SGHVS and CDR2 as FQNEAQ.

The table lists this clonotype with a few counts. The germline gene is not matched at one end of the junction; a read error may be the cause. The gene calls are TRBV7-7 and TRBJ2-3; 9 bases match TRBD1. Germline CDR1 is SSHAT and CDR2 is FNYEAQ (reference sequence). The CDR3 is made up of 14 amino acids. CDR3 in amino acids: CASSRQGGSDTQYF. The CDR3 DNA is TGTGCTAGCAGCCGACAGGGGGGGTCGGATACGCAGTATTTT.

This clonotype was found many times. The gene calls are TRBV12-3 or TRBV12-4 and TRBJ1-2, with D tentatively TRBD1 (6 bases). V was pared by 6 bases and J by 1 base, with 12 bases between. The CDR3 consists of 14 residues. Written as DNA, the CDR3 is TGTGCCAGCAGCTCGGGGGGCCTTAACTATGGCTACACCTTC. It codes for CASSSGGLNYGYTF.

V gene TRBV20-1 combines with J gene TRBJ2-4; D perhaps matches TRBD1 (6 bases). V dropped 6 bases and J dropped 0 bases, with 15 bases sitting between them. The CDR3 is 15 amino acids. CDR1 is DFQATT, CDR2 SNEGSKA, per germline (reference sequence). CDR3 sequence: CSARTEILAKNIQYF. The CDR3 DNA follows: TGCAGTGCCCGGACAGAAATTCTAGCCAAAAACATTCAGTACTTC.

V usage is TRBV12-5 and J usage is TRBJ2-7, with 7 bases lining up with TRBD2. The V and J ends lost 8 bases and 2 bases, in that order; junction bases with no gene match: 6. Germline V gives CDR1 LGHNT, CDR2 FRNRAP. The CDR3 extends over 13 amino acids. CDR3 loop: CASREGTTYEQYF. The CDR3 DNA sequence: TGTGCTAGTAGGGAGGGGACCACCTACGAGCAGTACTTC.

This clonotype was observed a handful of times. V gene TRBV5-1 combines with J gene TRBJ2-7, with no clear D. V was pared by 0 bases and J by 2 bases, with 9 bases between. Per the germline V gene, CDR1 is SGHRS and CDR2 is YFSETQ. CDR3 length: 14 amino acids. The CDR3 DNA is TGCGCCAGCAGCTTGGAACCAGGACCCTACGAGCAGTACGTC. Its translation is CASSLEPGPYEQYV.